This T cell receptor (beta chain) was profiled in a study of shared clonotypes between healthy human individuals. Comments on this clone: Its antigen remains unidentified.

Study-level points and caveats: Blood was the sole source, and tissue repertoires probably differ.

Germline loops: CDR1 MNHEY, CDR2 SMNVEV (reference sequence). The V gene lost 1 base and the J gene lost 2 bases, with 15 bases spanning the gap. The CDR3 loop spans 16 amino acids. Naive CD8 cells, CD45RO-negative and positively selected for CCR7, excluded terminally differentiated effector memory CD45RA+ cells. Deep was the level used in running the assay. An even split of each subset's genomic DNA across several immunoSEQ plates was performed. Sequencing used immunoSEQ multiplex PCR; TCRdb keeps in-frame clones, though not all of them. This sample has around 600,000 clones; roughly 98% occur once, and the top ten carry less than 0.35%.

The specimen sequenced was naive CD8+ T cells sorted from blood. V usage is TRBV27 and J usage is TRBJ2-7; a possible D gene is TRBD2 (5 bases). This TCR derives from a man aged 25 to 40 in good health. CDR3: CASSLFGGSLTYEQYF. The DNA of the CDR3 is TGTGCCAGCAGTTTATTCGGTGGGAGCCTTACCTACGAGCAGTACTTC.